The entry below gives a single T cell receptor beta chain sequence along with its context. The target antigen is unknown. Sequencing used immunoSEQ multiplex PCR; TCRdb keeps in-frame clones, though not all of them. The data hold about 76,000 clones, with 70% to 90% observed a single time. Collection of blood occurred at baseline, at cycle 4 day 1, and at cycle 7 day 1. This record belongs to a study of OX40 agonist ivuxolimab in advanced cancers. Study information: Cohort: around 79% men, mean age about 60, aged roughly 23 to 90. Whole-study results and caveats: Expanded clones were, on average, more numerous among CD8+ T cells than CD4+. The study did not work out the antigen specificity of the expanded peripheral T cells.

Germline values: CDR1 SEHNR, CDR2 FQNEAQ (reference sequence). CDR3 length: 17 amino acids. V shed 0 bases and J 2 bases; nucleotides not matched to a gene: 10. The V gene is TRBV7-9, the J gene TRBJ2-7, with 7 positions matching TRBD1. Material: CD4+ or CD8+ T cells sorted from blood, obtained in a trial of the OX40 agonist ivuxolimab. The receptor comes from an adult with an advanced solid tumor such as melanoma, head and neck, liver or kidney cancer. The CDR3 region has the DNA TGTGCCAGCAGCTTAGCGGATTTTCCGGGACAGACCTACGAGCAGTACTTC. Encoded protein: CASSLADFPGQTYEQYF.